This T cell receptor (beta chain) originates from a study of CD8 T cells in Susac syndrome. The length of the CDR3 is 14 residues. The germline CDR1 and CDR2 sequences are MNHEY and SMNVEV (reference sequence). The V gene end was trimmed by 3 bases and the J gene end by 7 bases; junction bases not matched to a gene: 2. Reverse transcription of about 0.45 to 1 ug RNA was carried out with random hexamers. TCRdb re-analysed the immunoSEQ multiplex PCR reads in MiXCR, keeping a single row per CDR3 protein. The table lists around 140,000 distinct CDR3 sequences, 75% to 90% of them singletons. This chain joins TRBV27 and TRBJ1-6; 8 nucleotides align to TRBD1. This receptor was taken from a human donor with multiple sclerosis. Specimen: CD8+ T cells from PBMCs. The DNA for the CDR3 is TGTGCCAGCAGTTTCGACAGGGGAAATTCACCCCTCCACTTT. The encoded protein is CASSFDRGNSPLHF.